The rows below give T cell receptor beta chains drawn from one sample of a study of blood T cell repertoires in COVID-19. Assay: immunoSEQ multiplex PCR; the TCRdb copy retains only in-frame clones and omits some. The sample yields about 310,000 clones, approximately 87% seen once. The sample taken for sequencing was peripheral blood. These receptors were collected from a woman aged 45-60 years who had recovered from COVID-19. The CDR3 runs from the conserved cysteine through the conserved F or W. The order of the fields is clone size, J gene, V gene, D gene, CDR3 protein, CDR3 DNA. D genes are given only for firm matches. Clone sizes are given selectively: once, few, many, or a class where the clone is expanded.

abundance: .; j_gene: TRBJ1-1; v_gene: TRBV19; d_gene: TRBD1; CDR3aa: CATRDTGVATEAFF; CDR3nt: TGTGCCACCCGAGATACAGGGGTAGCCACTGAAGCTTTCTTT
abundance: few; j_gene: TRBJ1-1; v_gene: TRBV7-2; d_gene: .; CDR3aa: CASSNVLNTEAFF; CDR3nt: TGTGCCAGCAGTAATGTCTTGAACACTGAAGCTTTCTTT
abundance: .; j_gene: TRBJ1-1; v_gene: TRBV7-3; d_gene: .; CDR3aa: CASPCQVNTEAFF; CDR3nt: TGTGCCAGCCCCTGCCAGGTGAACACTGAAGCTTTCTTT
abundance: .; j_gene: TRBJ2-2; v_gene: TRBV5-4; d_gene: TRBD1; CDR3aa: CASRTGGYNAGELFF; CDR3nt: TGTGCCAGCAGGACAGGGGGCTATAACGCCGGGGAGCTGTTTTTT
abundance: .; j_gene: TRBJ2-1; v_gene: TRBV19; d_gene: .; CDR3aa: CASSEASYNEQFF; CDR3nt: TGTGCCAGTAGTGAAGCTTCCTACAATGAGCAGTTCTTC
abundance: .; j_gene: TRBJ2-1; v_gene: TRBV30; d_gene: TRBD2; CDR3aa: CAWTSGLAGQNNEQFF; CDR3nt: TGTGCCTGGACCTCCGGACTAGCGGGACAAAACAATGAGCAGTTCTTC
abundance: .; j_gene: TRBJ2-6; v_gene: TRBV5-4; d_gene: .; CDR3aa: CASSLGGYATSGANVLTF; CDR3nt: TGTGCCAGCAGCTTGGGAGGATATGCCACCTCTGGGGCCAACGTCCTGACTTTC
abundance: .; j_gene: TRBJ2-1; v_gene: TRBV3-1/TRBV3-2; d_gene: TRBD2; CDR3aa: CASSQVAGGFNEQFF; CDR3nt: TGTGCCAGCAGCCAAGTTGCGGGGGGGTTCAATGAGCAGTTCTTC
abundance: .; j_gene: TRBJ2-6; v_gene: TRBV4-3; d_gene: .; CDR3aa: CASSQRPGTAAGANVLTF; CDR3nt: TGCGCCAGCAGCCAAAGACCCGGGACTGCGGCTGGGGCCAACGTCCTGACTTTC
abundance: .; j_gene: TRBJ1-2; v_gene: TRBV19; d_gene: .; CDR3aa: CASARGTSHEANYGYTF; CDR3nt: TGTGCCAGTGCGCGAGGGACTTCCCATGAAGCTAACTATGGCTACACCTTC
abundance: .; j_gene: TRBJ1-4; v_gene: TRBV2; d_gene: TRBD1; CDR3aa: CASSEEIARTGENEKLFF; CDR3nt: TGTGCCAGCAGTGAGGAAATAGCAAGGACAGGCGAAAATGAAAAACTGTTTTTT
abundance: .; j_gene: TRBJ2-7; v_gene: TRBV28; d_gene: .; CDR3aa: CASTRKQEAYEQYF; CDR3nt: TGTGCCAGCACAAGGAAACAGGAAGCCTACGAGCAGTACTTC
abundance: few; j_gene: TRBJ2-1; v_gene: TRBV7-9; d_gene: .; CDR3aa: CASSSRGSYNEQFF; CDR3nt: TGTGCCAGCAGCTCCAGGGGCTCCTACAATGAGCAGTTCTTC
abundance: .; j_gene: TRBJ2-7; v_gene: TRBV5-1; d_gene: TRBD1; CDR3aa: CASSVTDRGYEQYF; CDR3nt: TGCGCCAGCAGCGTCACGGACAGGGGATACGAGCAGTACTTC
abundance: .; j_gene: TRBJ2-7; v_gene: TRBV5-6; d_gene: TRBD1; CDR3aa: CASRQSGGGSYEQYF; CDR3nt: TGTGCCAGCAGACAATCAGGGGGTGGTTCCTACGAGCAGTACTTC
abundance: .; j_gene: TRBJ2-4; v_gene: TRBV5-1; d_gene: .; CDR3aa: CASSLEGGNIQYF; CDR3nt: TGCGCCAGCAGCTTGGAGGGGGGGAACATTCAGTACTTC
abundance: .; j_gene: TRBJ2-1; v_gene: TRBV30; d_gene: .; CDR3aa: CAWTTDYNEQFF; CDR3nt: TGTGCCTGGACAACAGACTACAATGAGCAGTTCTTC
abundance: .; j_gene: TRBJ2-2; v_gene: TRBV19; d_gene: TRBD1; CDR3aa: CASTTGETGELFF; CDR3nt: TGTGCCAGCACTACAGGGGAGACCGGGGAGCTGTTTTTT
abundance: .; j_gene: TRBJ1-4; v_gene: TRBV5-5; d_gene: TRBD1; CDR3aa: CASSPGQGPGEKLFF; CDR3nt: TGTGCCAGCAGCCCCGGACAGGGGCCCGGTGAAAAACTGTTTTTT
abundance: .; j_gene: TRBJ1-1; v_gene: TRBV4-2; d_gene: .; CDR3aa: CASSQDMNTEAFF; CDR3nt: TGTGCCAGCAGCCAAGACATGAACACTGAAGCTTTCTTT
abundance: .; j_gene: TRBJ1-1; v_gene: TRBV19; d_gene: .; CDR3aa: CASSKRGGNTEAFF; CDR3nt: TGTGCCAGTAGCAAAAGAGGGGGTAACACTGAAGCTTTCTTT
abundance: .; j_gene: TRBJ2-1; v_gene: TRBV2; d_gene: TRBD2; CDR3aa: CASRERTSRYNEQFF; CDR3nt: TGTGCCAGCAGAGAGCGGACTAGCCGCTACAATGAGCAGTTCTTC
abundance: .; j_gene: TRBJ1-5; v_gene: TRBV5-4; d_gene: TRBD1; CDR3aa: CASSPGTGSNQPQHF; CDR3nt: TGTGCCAGCAGCCCCGGGACAGGGAGCAATCAGCCCCAGCATTTT
abundance: once; j_gene: TRBJ2-1; v_gene: TRBV7-2; d_gene: TRBD2; CDR3aa: CASSFLLRMGGSINNEQFF; CDR3nt: TGTGCCAGCAGCTTCCTGCTTCGGATGGGCGGGAGTATCAACAATGAGCAGTTCTTC
abundance: .; j_gene: TRBJ2-1; v_gene: TRBV27; d_gene: .; CDR3aa: CASSFRVRNEQFF; CDR3nt: TGTGCCAGCAGTTTCCGGGTCCGCAATGAGCAGTTCTTC